This T cell receptor beta chain originates from a study of siplizumab effects on memory and regulatory T cells. Sequencing used immunoSEQ multiplex PCR; TCRdb keeps in-frame clones, though not all of them. The sample records roughly 92,000 clones, roughly 94% being singletons. Germline V CDR1 and CDR2: SGHNT, YYREEE (reference sequence). The junction had 5 bases not matched to a gene; V was cut back by 2 bases and J by 1 base. The CDR3 covers 16 residues. This sequence was found in a human donor in good health. Input material: non-Treg CD4+ T cells sorted from blood. This chain uses TRBV5-4 with TRBJ2-3; 9 nucleotides align to TRBD2. The CDR3 is CASSFRLAAGTDTQYF. As DNA, the CDR3 is TGTGCCAGCAGCTTTCGACTAGCGGCGGGCACAGATACGCAGTATTTT.